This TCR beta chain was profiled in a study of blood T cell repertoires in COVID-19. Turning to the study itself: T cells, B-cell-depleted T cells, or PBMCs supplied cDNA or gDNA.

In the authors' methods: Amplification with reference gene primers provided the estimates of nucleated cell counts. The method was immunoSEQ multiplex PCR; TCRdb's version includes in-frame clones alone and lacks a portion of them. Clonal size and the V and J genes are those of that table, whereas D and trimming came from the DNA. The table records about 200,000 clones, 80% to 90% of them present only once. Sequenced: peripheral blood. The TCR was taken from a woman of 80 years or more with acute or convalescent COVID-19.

CDR3 sequence (DNA): TGCGCCAGCAGCCTCGTTGTTGTTGGAGGTACCTACAATGAGCAGTTCTTC. Protein: CASSLVVVGGTYNEQFF. This chain uses TRBV4-3 with TRBJ2-1; weak D call: TRBD2 (5 bases). CDR1 is LGHNA and CDR2 is YSLEER in the germline V gene. This CDR3 contains 17 residues. The V and J ends lost 4 bases and 2 bases respectively, with 18 bases between them.